This TCR beta chain originates from a study of CD8 T cells in Susac syndrome. Random hexamers served to reverse transcribe about 0.5 to 1 ug RNA. One entry per CDR3 protein, called by TCRdb with MiXCR from the immunoSEQ multiplex PCR reads. The data hold more than 150,000 distinct CDR3 sequences, with 90% to 95% observed a single time. Germline lookup yields CDR1 MNHEY and CDR2 SMNVEV (reference sequence). V was shortened by 7 bases and J by 7 bases, with 17 bases between the two germline ends. CDR3 size: 15 residues. The clonotype comes from a human donor with multiple sclerosis. The chain combines TRBV27 with TRBJ1-6, with D perhaps matching TRBD1 (5 bases). Sequenced: CD8+ T cells from PBMCs. The CDR3 loop is CASTAWGVINSPLHF. The CDR3, as DNA: TGTGCCAGCACCGCCTGGGGGGTAATAAATTCACCCCTCCACTTT.